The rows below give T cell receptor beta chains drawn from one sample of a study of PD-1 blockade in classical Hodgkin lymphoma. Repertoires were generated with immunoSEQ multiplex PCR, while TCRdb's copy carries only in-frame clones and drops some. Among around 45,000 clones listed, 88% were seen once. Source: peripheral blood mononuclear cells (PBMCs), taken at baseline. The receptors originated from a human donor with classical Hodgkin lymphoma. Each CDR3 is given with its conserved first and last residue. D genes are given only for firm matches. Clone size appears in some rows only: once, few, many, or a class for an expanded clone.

cdr3_aa: CASSLEPQGLAGQYF
cdr3_nt: TGCGCCAGCAGCTTGGAACCCCAGGGCTTGGCTGGGCAGTACTTC
j_call: TRBJ2-7
d_call: NA
clone_size: NA
v_call: TRBV5-1

cdr3_aa: CASSYGNSPLHF
cdr3_nt: TGTGCCAGCAGTTACGGGAATTCACCCCTCCACTTT
j_call: TRBJ1-6
d_call: NA
clone_size: few
v_call: TRBV6-5

cdr3_aa: CASSQDASGGSYEQYF
cdr3_nt: TGCGCCAGCAGCCAGGACGCTAGCGGGGGGTCCTACGAGCAGTACTTC
j_call: TRBJ2-7
d_call: TRBD2
clone_size: NA
v_call: TRBV4-3

cdr3_aa: CASSLGPPGTSRSEQYF
cdr3_nt: TGTGCCAGCAGCTTAGGCCCCCCCGGGACTAGTCGATCCGAGCAGTACTTC
j_call: TRBJ2-7
d_call: TRBD2
clone_size: NA
v_call: TRBV7-9

cdr3_aa: CASSFEPGAGRRLSTEAFF
cdr3_nt: TGTGCCAGCAGTTTCGAACCGGGTGCGGGGCGCCGCCTTAGTACTGAAGCTTTCTTT
j_call: TRBJ1-1
d_call: NA
clone_size: NA
v_call: TRBV28

cdr3_aa: CASSQSSAYEQFF
cdr3_nt: TGCGCCAGCAGCCAGTCTAGCGCATATGAGCAGTTCTTC
j_call: TRBJ2-1
d_call: NA
clone_size: NA
v_call: TRBV4-1

cdr3_aa: CATSPGTSNEKLFF
cdr3_nt: TGTGCCACCAGTCCCGGGACTTCGAATGAAAAACTGTTTTTT
j_call: TRBJ1-4
d_call: NA
clone_size: once
v_call: TRBV15

cdr3_aa: CASSWTGSNEKLFF
cdr3_nt: TGTGCCAGCAGTTGGACAGGCAGTAATGAAAAACTGTTTTTT
j_call: TRBJ1-4
d_call: TRBD1
clone_size: NA
v_call: TRBV7-9

cdr3_aa: CASSPGTYQETQYF
cdr3_nt: TGCGCCAGCAGCCCAGGGACTTACCAAGAGACCCAGTACTTC
j_call: TRBJ2-5
d_call: NA
clone_size: NA
v_call: TRBV4-1

cdr3_aa: CASSSGTHQNEQFF
cdr3_nt: TGTGCTAGCAGCAGCGGGACTCACCAAAATGAGCAGTTCTTC
j_call: TRBJ2-1
d_call: TRBD2
clone_size: NA
v_call: TRBV7-7

cdr3_aa: CASSPTGLRGQPQHF
cdr3_nt: TGTGCCAGCTCACCCACAGGGCTACGGGGTCAGCCCCAGCATTTT
j_call: TRBJ1-5
d_call: NA
clone_size: NA
v_call: TRBV18

cdr3_aa: CASSARLTPGGEKLFF
cdr3_nt: TGTGCCAGCAGCGCCCGCCTCACCCCGGGAGGTGAAAAACTGTTTTTT
j_call: TRBJ1-4
d_call: NA
clone_size: NA
v_call: TRBV9

cdr3_aa: CASSILRGDQPQHF
cdr3_nt: TGTGCCAGTAGTATTCTCAGGGGGGATCAGCCCCAGCATTTT
j_call: TRBJ1-5
d_call: TRBD1
clone_size: NA
v_call: TRBV19

cdr3_aa: CASSQDTTSSYNSPLHF
cdr3_nt: TGCGCCAGCAGCCAAGATACAACGAGCTCCTATAATTCACCCCTCCACTTT
j_call: TRBJ1-6
d_call: NA
clone_size: once
v_call: TRBV4-1

cdr3_aa: CASSDPNTEAFF
cdr3_nt: TGTGCCAGCAGCGACCCGAACACTGAAGCTTTCTTT
j_call: TRBJ1-1
d_call: NA
clone_size: once
v_call: TRBV27

cdr3_aa: CASSASSGTADTQYF
cdr3_nt: TGTGCCAGCAGTGCGTCTAGCGGGACCGCAGATACGCAGTATTTT
j_call: TRBJ2-3
d_call: TRBD2
clone_size: NA
v_call: TRBV6-4

cdr3_aa: CASSLDSAGSGYTF
cdr3_nt: TGTGCCAGCAGCCTAGACTCCGCGGGATCTGGCTACACCTTC
j_call: TRBJ1-2
d_call: NA
clone_size: NA
v_call: TRBV7-3

cdr3_aa: CAVRETNTEAFF
cdr3_nt: TGTGCCGTTCGGGAGACGAACACTGAAGCTTTCTTT
j_call: TRBJ1-1
d_call: NA
clone_size: once
v_call: TRBV28

cdr3_aa: CASSDSGHRGGINYGYTF
cdr3_nt: TGTGCCAGCAGCGATTCGGGACACCGGGGGGGAATAAACTATGGCTACACCTTC
j_call: TRBJ1-2
d_call: NA
clone_size: NA
v_call: TRBV11-2

cdr3_aa: CASRLTGGASGSNEQFF
cdr3_nt: TGTGCCAGCAGGTTAACTGGTGGGGCTAGCGGGAGCAATGAGCAGTTCTTC
j_call: TRBJ2-1
d_call: TRBD2
clone_size: NA
v_call: TRBV7-3

cdr3_aa: CSVDRRTGALNEQFF
cdr3_nt: TGCAGCGTTGATCGGAGGACAGGGGCCCTCAATGAGCAGTTCTTC
j_call: TRBJ2-1
d_call: TRBD1
clone_size: NA
v_call: TRBV29-1

cdr3_aa: CASSLVGTANYGYTF
cdr3_nt: TGTGCCAGCAGCTTAGTGGGGACAGCCAACTATGGCTACACCTTC
j_call: TRBJ1-2
d_call: TRBD1
clone_size: once
v_call: TRBV11-2

cdr3_aa: CASSLTSGANTGELFF
cdr3_nt: TGTGCCAGCAGCTTAACTAGCGGGGCGAACACCGGGGAGCTGTTTTTT
j_call: TRBJ2-2
d_call: TRBD2
clone_size: NA
v_call: TRBV7-3

cdr3_aa: CASSGWSAGSLNEQFF
cdr3_nt: TGTGCCAGCAGTGGGTGGAGCGCGGGGAGTCTCAATGAGCAGTTCTTC
j_call: TRBJ2-1
d_call: NA
clone_size: NA
v_call: TRBV6-1

cdr3_aa: CSVLRTANTEAFF
cdr3_nt: TGCAGCGTCCTCCGCACAGCGAACACTGAAGCTTTCTTT
j_call: TRBJ1-1
d_call: NA
clone_size: NA
v_call: TRBV29-1